This is a list of T cell receptor beta chains from one sample in a study of cytomegalovirus exposure and HLA in healthy donors. The protocol was immunoSEQ multiplex PCR, while the TCRdb copy is restricted to in-frame clones and leaves out a portion. This sample yields 65,000 to 85,000 clones, of which roughly four fifths are seen a single time; around 10% belongs to the top ten. Sequenced input: PBMCs. These receptor sequences come from a male donor in good health and CMV-seropositive. CDR3s include the opening cysteine and the closing phenylalanine or tryptophan. The D gene is left open where the match is weak. For some rows the clone size is stated as once, few or many, or as a class when expanded; others skip it.

d_call	v_call	clone_size	j_call	cdr3_aa	cdr3_nt
TRBD2	TRBV7-9	NA	TRBJ2-3	CASSLGSGGPSTDTQYF	TGTGCCAGCAGCTTGGGTAGCGGGGGGCCTAGCACAGATACGCAGTATTTT
NA	TRBV15	few	TRBJ1-1	CATSSLQGFTEAFF	TGTGCCACCAGCAGTTTACAGGGTTTCACTGAAGCTTTCTTT
TRBD1	TRBV7-9	NA	TRBJ1-5	CSSSLGRGNQPQHF	TGTTCCAGCAGCTTAGGCAGGGGGAATCAGCCCCAGCATTTT
NA	TRBV6-1	NA	TRBJ1-2	CASSELDSPNYGYTF	TGTGCCAGCAGTGAGCTAGACAGTCCTAACTATGGCTACACCTTC
TRBD1	TRBV7-8	NA	TRBJ2-7	CASSLRTGSGSYEQYF	TGTGCCAGCAGCCTACGGACAGGGTCGGGCTCCTACGAGCAGTACTTC
TRBD1	TRBV7-3	NA	TRBJ2-7	CASSYHRGEQYF	TGTGCCAGCAGCTACCACAGGGGCGAGCAGTACTTC
TRBD2	TRBV9	once	TRBJ2-7	CASSVGLAGSSYEQYF	TGTGCCAGCAGCGTAGGACTAGCGGGGAGCTCCTACGAGCAGTACTTC
TRBD1	TRBV6-1	NA	TRBJ2-7	CASSGRTGGSYEQYF	TGTGCCAGCAGTGGACGGACAGGGGGATCCTACGAGCAGTACTTC
NA	TRBV28	NA	TRBJ1-4	CASSPILRGTNEKLFF	TGTGCCAGCAGTCCCATCTTACGGGGAACTAATGAAAAACTGTTTTTT
NA	TRBV19	NA	TRBJ1-5	CASSIRGGPSNQPQHF	TGTGCCAGTAGTATTCGCGGGGGGCCTAGCAATCAGCCCCAGCATTTT